The next 20 T cell receptor beta chains were all read from a single sample in a study of blood T cell repertoires in COVID-19. Assay used: immunoSEQ multiplex PCR; TCRdb lists only in-frame clones, some missing. The sample has 200,000 to 250,000 clones; nearly 90% are singletons. Sample: peripheral blood. These receptors originate from a man aged 18 to 35 with active or convalescent COVID-19.

The rearrangement links TRBV2 to TRBJ2-1; TRBD2 aligns across 8 bases. CDR3 size: 17 residues. Trimming took 1 base from V and 0 from J; bases not matched to a gene: 5. Germline V CDR1 and CDR2: SNHLY, FYNNEI. The CDR3 reads CASSEVGGGSSYNEQFF. CDR3 coding DNA: TGTGCCAGCAGTGAAGTCGGCGGGGGGAGCTCCTACAATGAGCAGTTCTTC.

The rearrangement joins TRBV24-1 to TRBJ2-5, with D perhaps TRBD2 (7 bases). The CDR3 spans 13 residues. V was shortened by 9 bases and J by 5 bases, with 15 bases between the two germline ends. The germline V gene encodes CDR1 KGHDR and CDR2 SFDVKD. The DNA for the CDR3 is TGTGCCACCGGCACGGGGGGCGGGGAGACCCAGTACTTC. It is translated as CATGTGGGETQYF.

This clone appeared a single time. V gene TRBV28 combines with J gene TRBJ1-1, with D possibly being TRBD1 (6 bases). Germline V CDR1 and CDR2: MDHEN, SYDVKM. The CDR3 totals 15 residues. Trimming left V 2 bases short and J 1 base short, with 11 bases between. The CDR3 DNA is TGTGCCAGCAGTTTACAGGGGTCGGGGAACACTGAAGCTTTCTTT. Translated: CASSLQGSGNTEAFF.

The chain employs TRBV28 and TRBJ2-3; maybe TRBD2 (6 bases). Germline CDR1 MDHEN, CDR2 SYDVKM. This CDR3 comprises 15 residues. Trimming took off 5 bases at V and 1 base at J, with 13 bases between the two ends. CDR3 coding DNA: TGTGCCAGCAGTCCCTCGGGAGAGGGCACAGATACGCAGTATTTT. This codes for CASSPSGEGTDTQYF.

This clone was seen a few times. This rearrangement joins TRBV19 to TRBJ1-3; D not certain. CDR3 length equals 14 residues. Trimming removed 10 bases at V and 2 bases at J, with 15 bases between. Looked up from germline, CDR1 is LNHDA and CDR2 is SQIVND (reference sequence). CDR3: CATFSGFPGNTIYF. The CDR3 DNA follows: TGTGCCACATTCTCAGGTTTTCCTGGAAACACCATATATTTT.

The chain recombines TRBV7-3 with TRBJ2-6, with unresolved D. The CDR3 is 17 amino acids. Trimming left V 4 bases short and J 0 bases short, with 13 bases between. Germline V gene lookup returns CDR1 SGHTA and CDR2 FQGTGA. Here the CDR3 DNA reads TGTGCCAGCAGCTCCGCTGCCCACAGCTCTGGGGCCAACGTCCTGACTTTC. Its protein product is CASSSAAHSSGANVLTF.

Concerning this clone itself: Compared with germline, one end of the junction differs, possibly owing to a read error. The gene calls are TRBV2 and TRBJ2-3; the D gene is possibly TRBD1 (6 bases). Germline values: CDR1 SNHLY, CDR2 FYNNEI. The CDR3 covers 13 residues. Written as DNA, the CDR3 is TGTGCCAGCACTCTGGACAGCACGGATACGCAGTATTTT. This encodes CASTLDSTDTQYF.

The V call is TRBV29-1, the J call TRBJ1-2; 12 positions agree with TRBD1. The CDR3 runs 16 residues. V dropped 7 bases and J dropped 8; count of bases not matched to a gene: 17. Germline V gene data show CDR1 as SQVTM and CDR2 as ANQGSEA. CDR3 protein: CSAPPGGQGAGEGYTF. The DNA for the CDR3 is TGCAGCGCCCCCCCAGGGGGACAGGGGGCTGGGGAGGGCTACACCTTC.

The chain carries TRBV18 and TRBJ1-1; 9 bases map to TRBD1. V was pared by 3 bases and J by 4 bases, with 9 bases of the junction left unmatched. The CDR3 covers 16 residues. CDR1 and CDR2 from the germline V gene are KGHSH and LQKENI. The CDR3 region has the DNA TGTGCCAGCTCACCGGTATCGGGACAGGGCGTCACTGAAGCTTTCTTT. As protein: CASSPVSGQGVTEAFF.

This chain links TRBV7-2 with TRBJ1-5; a weak D match, TRBD1 (6 bases). The CDR3 is 16 residues long. The germline gives CDR1 SGHTA, CDR2 FQGNSA. Deletions cut 2 bases from V and 3 bases from J, with 14 bases between. In nucleotides, the CDR3 is TGTGCCAGCAGCTTATATGGGGGCTTGGACAATCAGCCCCAGCATTTT. This codes for CASSLYGGLDNQPQHF.

The chain combines TRBV6-2 or TRBV6-3 with TRBJ2-7; 8 bases are shared with TRBD1. V was pared by 5 bases and J by 6 bases, with 9 bases of the junction left unmatched. This CDR3 has 14 amino acids. Looked up from germline, CDR1 is MNHEY and CDR2 is SVGEGT. CDR3 sequence reads: CASSDRGPLGEQYF. CDR3 bases: TGTGCCAGCAGTGACAGGGGCCCCCTAGGCGAGCAGTACTTC.

The count of this clone is one. The rearrangement links TRBV14 to TRBJ1-1; 8 bases are a match to TRBD1. This CDR3 is built from 14 residues. Looked up from germline, CDR1 is SGHDN and CDR2 is FVKESK. Trimming at V came to 5 bases and at J to 6 bases, leaving 8 bases not matched to a gene. CDR3 DNA sequence: TGTGCCAGCAGCGTCCTCCAGGGGGCCTCTGAAGCTTTCTTT. It is translated as CASSVLQGASEAFF. The variable domain in full, completed from reference TRBV14 and TRBJ1-1, reads EAGVTQFPSHSVIEKGQTVTLRCDPISGHDNLYWYRRVMGKEIKFLLHFVKESKQDESGMPNNRFLAERTGGTYSTLKVQPAELEDSGVYFCASSVLQGASEAFFGQGTRLTVV.

This clone was counted many times. The V gene is TRBV5-6, the J gene TRBJ1-3, with D possibly being TRBD1 (5 bases). CDR3 length: 13 residues. Germline-derived CDR1 and CDR2 are SGHDT and YYEEEE. The V end was cut by 7 bases, the J end by 3 bases, with 11 bases between. In DNA, the CDR3 is TGTGCCAGCGGTAGGGGAAATGGAAACACCATATATTTT. This codes for CASGRGNGNTIYF.

Points on this clone: Other DNA sequences in this sample translate to the same CDR3. The V call is TRBV19, the J call TRBJ1-1; D remains ambiguous. The CDR3 totals 13 residues. The V gene's germline CDR1 is LNHDA and CDR2 SQIVND (reference sequence). V lost 3 bases and J 1 base, leaving 6 bases between the germline ends. CDR3: CASSMESNTEAFF. The CDR3 bases are TGTGCCAGTAGTATGGAGTCGAACACTGAAGCTTTCTTT.

This sequence joins TRBV12-3 or TRBV12-4 and TRBJ1-2; D is undetermined. Between the trimmed V and J ends, which lost 10 bases and 4 bases, there was a span of 16 bases. CDR3 length: 13 amino acids. CDR3 sequence: CATTEEEGYGYTF. CDR3 DNA sequence: TGTGCCACCACTGAGGAAGAAGGCTATGGCTACACCTTC.

The gene calls are TRBV7-9 and TRBJ2-7, with 9 bases fitting TRBD1. V lost 1 base and J lost 6; bases outside the gene matches: 4. This CDR3 has 14 amino acids. Germline CDR1 and CDR2: SEHNR and FQNEAQ (reference sequence). CDR3 bases: TGTGCCAGCAGCTTAGACAGGGGGCTGTTCGAGCAGTACTTC. It translates to CASSLDRGLFEQYF.

This clone was detected once. This chain's CDR3 is CASSFGGLVPEAFF. In nucleotides, the CDR3 is TGTGCCAGCAGTTTCGGGGGGCTGGTCCCTGAAGCTTTCTTT. This chain connects TRBV28 to TRBJ1-1; a weak D match, TRBD1 (6 bases). This CDR3 is built from 14 residues. CDR1 is MDHEN and CDR2 is SYDVKM in the germline V gene. V lost 3 bases to trimming and J lost 6 bases, with 14 bases between them.

This chain uses TRBV30 with TRBJ1-6; 9 nucleotides line up with TRBD1. Looked up from germline, CDR1 is GTSNPN and CDR2 is SVGIG (reference sequence). V gave up 7 bases and J gave up 0 bases; unmatched junction bases: 7. CDR3 length: 16 residues. The CDR3 bases are TGTGCCTTGGGACAGGGTAGGGGCTCCTATAATTCACCCCTCCACTTT. Translated, it gives CALGQGRGSYNSPLHF.

V gene TRBV6-5 combines with J gene TRBJ1-1; possibly TRBD1 for D (5 bases). The CDR3 covers 11 residues. V lost 4 bases, J lost 13 bases, and 13 bases lay in between. The germline V gene has CDR1 MNHEY and CDR2 SVGAGI. The CDR3 is CASSSGLQGFF. The DNA of the CDR3 is TGTGCCAGCAGTTCGGGACTCCAAGGTTTCTTT.

This chain uses TRBV29-1 with TRBJ2-5; unclear D gene. Germline values: CDR1 SQVTM, CDR2 ANQGSEA. Trimming stripped 5 bases from V and 2 bases from J, with 9 bases between. This CDR3 is built from 12 residues. This chain's CDR3 is CSVFDGQETQYF. The CDR3 nucleotides read TGCAGCGTTTTCGACGGGCAAGAGACCCAGTACTTC.